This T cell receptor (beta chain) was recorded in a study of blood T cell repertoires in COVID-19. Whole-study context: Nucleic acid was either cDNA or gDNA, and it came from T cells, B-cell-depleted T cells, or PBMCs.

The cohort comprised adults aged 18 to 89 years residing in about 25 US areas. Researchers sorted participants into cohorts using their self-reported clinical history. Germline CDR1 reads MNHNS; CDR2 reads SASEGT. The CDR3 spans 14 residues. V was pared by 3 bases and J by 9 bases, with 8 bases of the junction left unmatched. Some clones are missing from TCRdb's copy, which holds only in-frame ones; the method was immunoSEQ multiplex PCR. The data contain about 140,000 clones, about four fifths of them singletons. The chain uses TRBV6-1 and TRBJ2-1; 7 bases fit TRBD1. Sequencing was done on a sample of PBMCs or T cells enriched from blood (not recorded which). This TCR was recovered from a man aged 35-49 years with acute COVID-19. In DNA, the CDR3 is TGTGCCAGCAGTGACGTGACAGGGCCGGTTGAGCAGTTCTTC. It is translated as CASSDVTGPVEQFF.